What follows is one TCR beta chain and its context. Using immunoSEQ multiplex PCR, the repertoire was profiled, and TCRdb retains in-frame clones only, with some absent. This sample has 80,000 to 95,000 clones, with over 70% found just once. The data belong to a study of blood T cell repertoires in COVID-19. V was cut by 3 bases and J by 2 bases, with 12 bases left in between. CDR3 length: 15 residues. Germline CDR1 and CDR2: SEHNR and FQNEAQ (reference sequence). The receptor was derived from a man older than 75 with active or convalescent COVID-19. The gene calls are TRBV7-9 and TRBJ2-3, with D maybe TRBD2 (7 bases). The source material was peripheral blood. In DNA form, the CDR3 reads TGTGCCAGCAGCTTGGCGGGGGCCTCCACAGATACGCAGTATTTT. It is translated as CASSLAGASTDTQYF. Variable domain in full (rest from reference TRBV7-9 and TRBJ2-3): DTGVSQNPRHKITKRGQNVTFRCDPISEHNRLYWYRQTLGQGPEFLTYFQNEAQLEKSRLLSDRFSAERPKGSFSTLEIQRTEQGDSAMYLCASSLAGASTDTQYFGPGTRLTVL.